Included here is one TCR beta chain sequence, with context. Only a few counts were recorded for this clonotype. Its antigen is currently not known. Base qualities are missing; no much larger clone stands one base away. Sequencing was carried out with an Illumina HiSeq 1500. TCRdb reran the public reads through fastp at Q25 and MiXCR, keeping productive beta chains. Rows are combined by CDR3 protein, so each entry shows the most common genes and DNA. This sample has around 230,000 distinct CDR3 sequences in its table, and less than 50% of those were observed once. Of the sample, around 64% is held by the ten largest clones. These data originate in a study of T cell repertoires in cytomegalovirus infection (dated by TCRdb to between 2018 and 2020). Looking at the study overall: Recently identified HLA-C-restricted CMV epitopes, whose presentation resists viral immunomodulation, were targeted by peptide stimulations together with well-studied HLA-B-restricted epitopes. The HLA type of each donor mattered for the analysis, because public TCR beta signatures pointed to carriage of CMV infection along with the matching HLA type.

The paper's findings and limits, for the study overall: In the ex vivo response, HLA-C-restricted CMV-specific TCR beta clonotypes were dominant, and in two of eight donors the single most frequent clonotype came from this HLA-C-restricted group. Carriers of CMV infection plus the relevant HLA type were discriminated by the cumulative frequency of public TCR beta family members in the study cohort and in an independent approximately 360-donor cohort.

Taken with the paper, the label for treatment or condition translates to: in vitro stimulation with specific CMV peptide epitopes to enrich CMV-specific T cells. From a lookup of the germline V gene (reference sequence), CDR1 and CDR2 are MNHEY and SMNVEV. The CDR3 measures 14 amino acids from cysteine to phenylalanine. Of the read, only the CDR3 DNA is kept; its 42 bases are in frame from base 1. Cut back by 2 bases and 0 bases, the V and J ends lie 5 bases apart. The rearranged chain carries TRBV27 and TRBJ2-4, with a weak D call of TRBD1 (5 bases match). The sequencing used CD8+ T cells from cultured PBMCs, collected from culture after CMV antigen stimulation. The clonotype was recovered from a human donor in good health (CMV status not recorded). Some clones in this sample may be carry-over from other donors' samples. The bases read TGTGCCAGCAGTTTAGACAGAGCCAAAAACATTCAGTACTTC. Its protein product is CASSLDRAKNIQYF.